This T cell receptor beta chain was identified during a study of blood T cells in healthy people across ages. Study findings and constraints: Estimates drawn from one million T cells were deemed to understate diversity. PBMCs that were unsorted prevented a conclusive naive versus antigen-experienced comparison.

The CDR3 is made up of 16 amino acids. The V gene lost 1 base and the J gene lost 2 bases, with 14 bases spanning the gap. Germline CDR1 reads LGHDT; CDR2 reads YNNKEL (reference sequence). A second roughly 6 to 12 cycle PCR used barcoded and J-beta primers. Each cDNA molecule received a tag from a template-switch adaptor that had 12 random nucleotides. TCRdb fed the 5' RACE reads into MiXCR, producing one record per CDR3 protein. The repertoire holds about 1,500,000 distinct CDR3 sequences, with 42% as singletons. Worth noting for this clonotype: Its antigen is unknown.

Sequenced material: blood. The V call is TRBV3-1, the J call TRBJ1-1; TRBD1 is a possible D gene (5 bases). The clonotype originates from a woman between 18 and 29 years old in good health. CDR3 protein: CASSQAGAQINTEAFF. The CDR3 DNA reads as TGTGCCAGCAGCCAAGCTGGGGCGCAGATTAACACTGAAGCTTTCTTT. Complete variable domain (other parts from reference TRBV3-1 and TRBJ1-1): DTAVSQTPKYLVTQMGNDKSIKCEQNLGHDTMYWYKQDSKKFLKIMFSYNNKELIINETVPNRFSPKSPDKAHLNLHINSLELGDSAVYFCASSQAGAQINTEAFFGQGTRLTVV.